The entry below gives a single TCR beta chain sequence along with its context. Its antigen remains unidentified. These data belong to a study of OX40 agonist ivuxolimab in advanced cancers. In the study overall: An agonistic anti-OX40 (CD134) antibody, ivuxolimab, was used to treat the patients.

Study observations and caveats: At 0.1 to 3.0 mg/kg, CD4+ and CD8+ blood T cells expanded clonally by week 6. Average numbers of expanded clones were greater in CD8+ T cells than in CD4+. The antigen specificity of the peripheral T cells (those that were expanded) was not determined.

J was trimmed by 5 bases and V by 2 bases; bases with no gene match: 11. The CDR3 loop spans 16 amino acids. Germline V CDR1 and CDR2: MNHEY, SMNVEV (reference sequence). TCRdb's table, derived via immunoSEQ multiplex PCR, lists solely in-frame clones and lacks some. The sample records tens of thousands of clones, roughly 90% being singletons. The specimen was CD4+ or CD8+ T cells sorted from blood, collected in a trial of the OX40 agonist ivuxolimab. The chain uses TRBV27 and TRBJ1-2; 7 bases map to TRBD1. The receptor was derived from an adult with an advanced solid tumor such as melanoma, head and neck, liver or kidney cancer. The CDR3 protein is CASSLEAPRGVYGYTF. In DNA form, the CDR3 reads TGTGCCAGCAGTTTAGAAGCCCCCAGGGGGGTTTATGGCTACACCTTC.